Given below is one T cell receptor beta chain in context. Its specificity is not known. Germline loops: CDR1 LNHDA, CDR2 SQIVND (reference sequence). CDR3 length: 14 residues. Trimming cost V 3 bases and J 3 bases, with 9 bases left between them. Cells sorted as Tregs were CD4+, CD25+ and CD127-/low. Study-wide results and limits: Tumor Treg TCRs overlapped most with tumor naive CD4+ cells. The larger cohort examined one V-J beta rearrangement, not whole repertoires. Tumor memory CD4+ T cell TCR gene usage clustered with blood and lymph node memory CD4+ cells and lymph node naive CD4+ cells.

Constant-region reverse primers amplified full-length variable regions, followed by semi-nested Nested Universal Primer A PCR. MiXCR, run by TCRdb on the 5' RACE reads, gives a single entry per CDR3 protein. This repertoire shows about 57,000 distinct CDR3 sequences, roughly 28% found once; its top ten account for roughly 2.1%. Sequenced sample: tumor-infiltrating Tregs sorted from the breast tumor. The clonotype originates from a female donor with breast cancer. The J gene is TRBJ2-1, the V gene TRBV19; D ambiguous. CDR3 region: CASSISSYYNEQFF. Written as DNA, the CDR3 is TGTGCCAGTAGTATCTCCTCGTACTACAATGAGCAGTTCTTC.